The 6 T cell receptor beta chains below were found in one sample sequenced in a study of T cell changes during pregnancy in multiple sclerosis. Sequencing used immunoSEQ multiplex PCR; TCRdb keeps in-frame clones, though not all of them. This sample has more than 55,000 clones; roughly 93% occur once, and the top ten carry 1% to 1.5%. Material: peripheral blood, obtained in the second trimester of pregnancy. Receptor source: a female donor with multiple sclerosis, enrolled in a pregnancy study.

This rearrangement joins TRBV27 to TRBJ2-7; D is possibly TRBD2 (6 bases). Looked up from germline, CDR1 is MNHEY and CDR2 is SMNVEV (reference sequence). Trimming took off 2 bases at V and 2 bases at J, with 16 bases between the two ends. This CDR3 is 16 amino acids long. CDR3 in DNA: TGTGCCAGCAGTTTACTGGGAGGAGGAGGCACCTACGAGCAGTACTTC. This sequence encodes CASSLLGGGGTYEQYF.

This rearrangement joins TRBV18 to TRBJ2-3; TRBD2 is a possible D gene (7 bases). The CDR3 spans 18 residues. Deletions cut 3 bases from V and 0 bases from J, with 19 bases between. Germline CDR1 KGHSH, CDR2 LQKENI. The CDR3 is CASSPRGAGLSSTDTQYF. CDR3 DNA: TGTGCCAGCTCACCCCGGGGGGCGGGGCTCTCCAGCACAGATACGCAGTATTTT.

V is TRBV6-6 and J is TRBJ1-3; 7 positions agree with TRBD1. The CDR3 totals 15 residues. Germline values: CDR1 MNHNY, CDR2 SVGAGI (reference sequence). V lost 5 bases, J lost 1 base, and 5 bases stayed unmatched. This CDR3 reads CASSRDRHSGNTIYF. CDR3 sequence (DNA): TGTGCCAGCAGTAGGGACAGACATTCTGGAAACACCATATATTTT.

The chain is built from TRBV18 and TRBJ1-1, with TRBD1 identical over 11 bases. This CDR3 contains 16 residues. V was pared by 2 bases and J by 3 bases, with 5 bases of the junction left unmatched. Germline V gives CDR1 KGHSH, CDR2 LQKENI. The chain's CDR3 is CASSPRTGGADTEAFF. CDR3 DNA sequence: TGTGCCAGCTCACCAAGGACAGGGGGCGCCGACACTGAAGCTTTCTTT. The variable domain in full, with the rest retrieved from reference TRBV18 and TRBJ1-1, is NAGVMQNPRHLVRRRGQEARLRCSPMKGHSHVYWYRQLPEEGLKFMVYLQKENIIDESGMPKERFSAEFPKEGPSILRIQQVVRGDSAAYFCASSPRTGGADTEAFFGQGTRLTVV.

This chain connects TRBV10-3 to TRBJ1-1, with TRBD1 as a possible D gene (5 bases). Germline CDR1 is ENHRY and CDR2 is SYGVKD. V shed 2 bases and J shed 2 bases, with 15 bases lying between them. This CDR3 is 16 amino acids long. The CDR3, as DNA: TGTGCCATCAGTGAGCCCAAGAAGGGGCCCAACACTGAAGCTTTCTTT. Encoded protein: CAISEPKKGPNTEAFF.

This chain links TRBV27 with TRBJ1-1; tentatively, D is TRBD1 (6 bases). The CDR3 runs 14 residues. CDR1 is MNHEY, CDR2 SMNVEV, per germline (reference sequence). V lost 2 bases to trimming and J lost 3 bases, with 10 bases between them. The CDR3 DNA follows: TGTGCCAGCAGTTTAACGGGGGGCTACACTGAAGCTTTCTTT. Its translation: CASSLTGGYTEAFF.